The TCR beta chain under discussion was sequenced for a study of Graves' ophthalmopathy and Graves' hyperthyroidism (dated by TCRdb to the late 2010s). Study-wide context: A patient counted as having stable hyperthyroidism if there was no progression to ophthalmopathy within 18 months of follow-up. TCR beta repertoire signatures were used to distinguish Graves' ophthalmopathy from Graves' hyperthyroidism and to predict progression to ophthalmopathy. The independent validation cohort included 18 to 20 hyperthyroidism patients plus 17 patients who later progressed from hyperthyroidism to ophthalmopathy. Once sampling was done, hyperthyroidism patients were given methimazole at a starting dose of 30 mg daily, while ophthalmopathy patients were given high-dose intravenous methylprednisolone. In more than five hyperthyroidism patients, the T-cell repertoires found in thyroid tissue were compared with those found in blood. To explore V-J signatures that separate ophthalmopathy from hyperthyroidism, a discovery set of more than 95 patients was enrolled, consisting of about 45 with ophthalmopathy and about 60 with stable hyperthyroidism. In total, 135 blood samples were TCR-sequenced: around 42 ophthalmopathy, roughly 77 hyperthyroidism and around 17 hyperthyroidism-to-ophthalmopathy patients.

Hyperthyroidism patients were newly diagnosed, were aged 18 to 65 years, and had a disease duration under 2 months. Patients were excluded if they had other autoimmune diseases, uncontrolled infections, pregnancy or lactation. Diagnosis relied on clinical symptoms, serum thyroxine, TRAb, thyroid ultrasound and orbital computed tomography. Total RNA was extracted using Trizol reagent, and RNA quality was checked on an Agilent 2100 Bioanalyzer. Here is what the overall study found, with its caveats: In cross-validation, the 13-signature model distinguished ophthalmopathy from stable hyperthyroidism with approximately 85% sensitivity and approximately 81% specificity, and in the test set the corresponding values were about 80% and 75%. Most expanded thyroid clonotypes with a frequency above 0.001 also appeared in blood, which suggests that blood repertoires may reflect the immune response in the thyroid. No statistical method was used to set the sample size in advance, and the investigators knew which group each participant was assigned to. In validation, the model predicted ophthalmopathy progression with 70.59% sensitivity and less than 80% specificity; more than ten predicted patients were CT-confirmed with GO in a median of roughly 6.8 months.

For repertoire sequencing, the TCR beta CDR3 regions were amplified from RNA transcripts. The first round of RT-PCR was done with HTBI primers and the Qiagen OneStep RT-PCR kit, and was followed by a second round of multiplex PCR, then size selection and purification. Libraries were sequenced paired-end with 100 bp reads on an Illumina HiSeq2000. In the paper's pipeline: SOAPnuke was used for read processing, and reads with adapters, uncalled bases, a mean Phred below 15, or no exact constant-primer or identifier match were discarded. COPE v1.2.5 was used to merge the high-quality paired reads. Unique nucleotide sequences were defined as clonotypes and aligned to IMGT TRB V, D and J references using MiTCR v1.1. Only V-J combinations with frequency above 0.0001 were analysed, covering approximately 99% of repertoires. For each V-J combination, a TCR clonal expansion and chaos score was defined as the ratio of F50 clonal expansion to chaos observed in the TCRdist matrix. Features were reduced by Welch's t-statistics and random forest to around 14 V-J combinations, which fed a naive Bayes classifier. The similarity between thyroid and blood repertoires was quantified using the Morisita-Horn index. The raw public data were reprocessed by TCRdb itself: fastp quality trimming at Q25, MiXCR clonotype calling, in-frame beta chains only. Records with the same CDR3 protein are collapsed into one entry carrying the most frequent genes and DNA. The V and J calls were determined by TCRdb, not by the authors. In this sample the table shows 500,000 to 600,000 distinct CDR3 sequences, about 35% of which occur a single time. The ten largest clones take up around 4.6% of the sample.

Details on this clonotype: Its specific antigen is unknown. Base quality data are lacking; no much larger clone is found one base away.

This TCR was recovered from an adult man with Graves' hyperthyroidism. The sample was peripheral blood or thyroid tissue (not recorded which).

The CDR3 reads CASSFRGGQGEAFF. The bases are TGTGCCAGCAGCTTCCGTGGAGGACAGGGAGAAGCTTTCTTT. The rearranged chain carries TRBV7-9 and TRBJ1-1, with 8 bases aligning to TRBD1. CDR1 is given as SEHNR and CDR2 as FQNEAQ, both from the germline V gene (reference sequence). For this chain, trimming is 3 bases at the V end and 8 bases at the J end, and the number of junction bases without a gene match is 8. The CDR3 runs 14 residues from the cysteine to the phenylalanine. Just CDR3 DNA is preserved here, 42 bases in frame from base 1. Outside the CDR3, residues come from the reference TRBV7-9 and TRBJ1-1 proteins, so the full variable domain is: DTGVSQNPRHKITKRGQNVTFRCDPISEHNRLYWYRQTLGQGPEFLTYFQNEAQLEKSRLLSDRFSAERPKGSFSTLEIQRTEQGDSAMYLCASSFRGGQGEAFFGQGTRLTVV.